This is a list of T cell receptor beta chains from one sample in a study of blood T cell repertoires in COVID-19. TCRdb's table, derived via immunoSEQ multiplex PCR, lists solely in-frame clones and lacks some. In the table there are approximately 210,000 clones, around four fifths of which are singletons. The sample taken for sequencing was peripheral blood. These receptors were collected from a woman between 65 and 79 years old with active or convalescent COVID-19. CDR3s include the opening cysteine and the closing phenylalanine or tryptophan. The order of the fields is CDR3 protein, J gene, V gene, CDR3 length.

CASSLRENQPQHF,TRBJ1-5,TRBV12-3/TRBV12-4,13
CASSQRLAGGSYNSPLHF,TRBJ1-6,TRBV10-2,18
CASSPDRDTEAFF,TRBJ1-1,TRBV7-3,13
CASSQGAQGWAFF,TRBJ1-1,TRBV4-3,13
CASSIQGNTGELFF,TRBJ2-2,TRBV19,14
CASSQEARVDNSPLHF,TRBJ1-6,TRBV3-1/TRBV3-2,16
CSVDTGTGTTGELFF,TRBJ2-2,TRBV29-1,15
CASSLGSVVETQYF,TRBJ2-5,TRBV5-4,14
CATSDSTGASEKLFF,TRBJ1-4,TRBV24-1,15
CSVDLTGTEAFF,TRBJ1-1,TRBV29-1,12
CASSLGLNSPLHF,TRBJ1-6,TRBV11-3,13
CASSLGQVPYNEQFF,TRBJ2-1,TRBV5-1,15
CASSRDSQNTEAFF,TRBJ1-1,TRBV5-4,14
CASSLWVGGAVDTQYF,TRBJ2-3,TRBV27,16
CAISGTVKGTNYGYTF,TRBJ1-2,TRBV10-3,16
CASSLAGHSYEQYF,TRBJ2-7,TRBV11-2,14
CASSIQGVTEAFF,TRBJ1-1,TRBV28,13
CASSPPPGQGLDGYTF,TRBJ1-2,TRBV5-4,16
CASSFVNSNQPQHF,TRBJ1-5,TRBV28,14
CASSMGAEMNTEAFF,TRBJ1-1,TRBV19,15
CASSLTVPEQYF,TRBJ2-7,TRBV7-9,12
CASRGSGRPSYEQYF,TRBJ2-7,TRBV2,15
CASSYDSGRFYEQYF,TRBJ2-7,TRBV6-5,15
CASTRTSGRTLEQFF,TRBJ2-1,TRBV19,15
CASSLAAGEGYTF,TRBJ1-2,TRBV5-1,13
CASSSYGSISGNTIYF,TRBJ1-3,TRBV13,16
CATGGPNSDEQYF,TRBJ2-7,TRBV24-1,13
CASSITLRRTEAFF,TRBJ1-1,TRBV19,14